The 4 T cell receptor beta chains reported below all come from one sample, sequenced in a study of glioma-infiltrating T cells after dendritic cell vaccination. The assay was immunoSEQ multiplex PCR, and TCRdb's table has in-frame clones only and misses some. This sample carries 20,000 to 25,000 clones, 79% of them seen once, and the ten largest clones take approximately 35%. Source: blood, taken before dendritic cell vaccination. The receptor source for this set is a human donor with glioblastoma.

V gene TRBV4-3 combines with J gene TRBJ2-7; 12 nucleotides agree with TRBD1. Germline CDR1 reads LGHNA; CDR2 reads YSLEER. This CDR3 is 15 amino acids long. The V segment lost 4 bases and the J segment 2 bases; nucleotides outside the gene matches: 3. The CDR3 here is CASSPGQGATYEQYF. The CDR3 DNA sequence: TGCGCCAGCAGCCCGGGACAGGGGGCCACCTACGAGCAGTACTTC.

The chain links TRBV27 to TRBJ1-1; D remains unclear. Germline CDR1 reads MNHEY; CDR2 reads SMNVEV (reference sequence). The CDR3 loop spans 13 amino acids. V lost 0 bases, J lost 5 bases, and 7 bases lay in between. CDR3 DNA sequence: TGTGCCAGCAGTTTATCGGTACAAACTGAAGCTTTCTTT. The encoded protein is CASSLSVQTEAFF.

The chain joins TRBV5-5 to TRBJ2-3; TRBD1 agrees at 8 bases. V dropped 4 bases and J dropped 4; count of bases not matched to a gene: 5. This CDR3 is built from 14 residues. CDR1 SGHKS and CDR2 YYEKEE come from the germline V gene (reference sequence). This CDR3 is CASSIGQGADTQYF. DNA of the CDR3: TGTGCCAGCAGCATTGGACAGGGCGCAGATACGCAGTATTTT.

The chain is built from TRBV5-1 and TRBJ2-3; no clear D. Looked up from germline, CDR1 is SGHRS and CDR2 is YFSETQ. This CDR3 region has 14 residues. Between the trimmed V and J ends, which lost 0 bases and 4 bases, there was a span of 9 bases. In DNA form, the CDR3 reads TGCGCCAGCAGCTTGGGGCCCTCGCCAGATACGCAGTATTTT. Translated, it gives CASSLGPSPDTQYF.